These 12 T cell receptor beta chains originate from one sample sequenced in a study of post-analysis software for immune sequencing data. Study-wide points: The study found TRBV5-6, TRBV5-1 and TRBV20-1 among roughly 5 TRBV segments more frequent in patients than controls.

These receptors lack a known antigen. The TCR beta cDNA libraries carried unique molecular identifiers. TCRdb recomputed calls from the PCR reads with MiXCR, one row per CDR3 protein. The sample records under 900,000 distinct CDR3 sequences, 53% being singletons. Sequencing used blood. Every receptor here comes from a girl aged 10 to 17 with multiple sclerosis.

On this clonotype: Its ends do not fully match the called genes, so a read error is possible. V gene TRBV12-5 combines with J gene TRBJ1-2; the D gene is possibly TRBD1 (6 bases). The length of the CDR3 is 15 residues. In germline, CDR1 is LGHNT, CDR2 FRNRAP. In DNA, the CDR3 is TGTGCTAGTGGTTTGGTATTTGGGCAACCGGGGGGCTGCACCTTC. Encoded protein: CASGLVFGQPGGCTF.

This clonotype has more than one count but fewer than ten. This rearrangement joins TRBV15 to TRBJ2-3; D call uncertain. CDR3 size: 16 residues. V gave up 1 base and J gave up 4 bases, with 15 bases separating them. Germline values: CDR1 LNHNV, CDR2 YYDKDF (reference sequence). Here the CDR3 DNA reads TGTGCCACCAGCAGAGGAGGAACCTCAGGTGCAGATACGCAGTATTTT. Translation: CATSRGGTSGADTQYF.

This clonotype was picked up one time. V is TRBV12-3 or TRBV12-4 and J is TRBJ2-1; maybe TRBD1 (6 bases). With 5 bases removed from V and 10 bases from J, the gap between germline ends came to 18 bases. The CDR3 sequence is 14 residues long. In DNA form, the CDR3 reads TGTGCCAGCAGTCCTCGGGGTAGGACAGAAGAGCAGTTCTTC. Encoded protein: CASSPRGRTEEQFF.

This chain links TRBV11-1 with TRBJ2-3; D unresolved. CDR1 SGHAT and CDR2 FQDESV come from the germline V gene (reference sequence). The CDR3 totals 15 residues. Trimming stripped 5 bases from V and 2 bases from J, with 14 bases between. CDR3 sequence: CASSQPSETTDTQYF. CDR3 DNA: TGTGCCAGCAGCCAACCCAGCGAGACCACAGATACGCAGTATTTT.

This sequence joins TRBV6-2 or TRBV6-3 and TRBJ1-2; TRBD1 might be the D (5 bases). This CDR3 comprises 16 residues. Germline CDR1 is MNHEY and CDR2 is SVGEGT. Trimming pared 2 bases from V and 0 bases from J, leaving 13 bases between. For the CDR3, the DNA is TGTGCCAGCAGTTACCCAGGGATTGGAGCTAACTATGGCTACACCTTC. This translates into CASSYPGIGANYGYTF.

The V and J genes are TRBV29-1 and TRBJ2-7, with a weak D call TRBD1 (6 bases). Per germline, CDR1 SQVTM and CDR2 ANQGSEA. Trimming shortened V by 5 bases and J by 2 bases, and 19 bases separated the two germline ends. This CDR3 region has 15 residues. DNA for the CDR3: TGCAGCGTTAGGGGGACGGGGCAGGGTACCTACGAGCAGTACTTC. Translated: CSVRGTGQGTYEQYF.

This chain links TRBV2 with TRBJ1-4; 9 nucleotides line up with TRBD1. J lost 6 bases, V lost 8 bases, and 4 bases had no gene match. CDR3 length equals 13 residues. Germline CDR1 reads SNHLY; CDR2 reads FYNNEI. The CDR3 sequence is CASSRDRDEKLFF. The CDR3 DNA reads TGTGCCAGCTCGAGGGACAGGGATGAAAAACTGTTTTTT.

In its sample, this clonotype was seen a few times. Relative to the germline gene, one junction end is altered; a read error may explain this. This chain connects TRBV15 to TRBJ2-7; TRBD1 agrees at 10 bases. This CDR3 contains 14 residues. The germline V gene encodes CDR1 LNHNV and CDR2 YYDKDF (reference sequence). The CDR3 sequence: CATSARTGGYEQYF. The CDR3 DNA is TGCGCCACCAGCGCCCGGACAGGGGGCTACGAGCAGTACTTC.

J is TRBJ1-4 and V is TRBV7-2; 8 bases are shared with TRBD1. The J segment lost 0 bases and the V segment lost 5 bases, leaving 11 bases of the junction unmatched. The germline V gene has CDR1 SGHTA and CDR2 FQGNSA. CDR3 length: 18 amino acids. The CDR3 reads CASSLRGQVAATNEKLFF. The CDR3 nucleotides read TGTGCCAGCAGCCTCCGGGGACAGGTGGCCGCAACTAATGAAAAACTGTTTTTT.

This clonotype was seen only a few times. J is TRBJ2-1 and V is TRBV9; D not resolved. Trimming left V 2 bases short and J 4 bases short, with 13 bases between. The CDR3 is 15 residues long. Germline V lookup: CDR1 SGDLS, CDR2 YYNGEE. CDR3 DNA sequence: TGTGCCAGCAGCGTCATAGCCTCGCGATACAATGAGCAGTTCTTC. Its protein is CASSVIASRYNEQFF. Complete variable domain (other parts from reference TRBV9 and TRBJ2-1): DSGVTQTPKHLITATGQRVTLRCSPRSGDLSVYWYQQSLDQGLQFLIQYYNGEERAKGNILERFSAQQFPDLHSELNLSSLELGDSALYFCASSVIASRYNEQFFGPGTRLTVL.

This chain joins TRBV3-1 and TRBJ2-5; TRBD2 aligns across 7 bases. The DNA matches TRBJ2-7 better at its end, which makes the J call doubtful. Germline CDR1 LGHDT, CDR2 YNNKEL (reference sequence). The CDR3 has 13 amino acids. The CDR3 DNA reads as TGTGCCAGCACTTCGGGGGGACTACACGAGCAGTACTTC. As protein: CASTSGGLHEQYF.

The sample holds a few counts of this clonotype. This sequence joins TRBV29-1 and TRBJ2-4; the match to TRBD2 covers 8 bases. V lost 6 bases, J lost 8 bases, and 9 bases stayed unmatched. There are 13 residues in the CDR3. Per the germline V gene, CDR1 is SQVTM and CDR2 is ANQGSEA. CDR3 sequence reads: CSVVYGGVYIQYF. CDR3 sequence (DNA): TGCAGCGTAGTCTACGGGGGGGTATACATTCAGTACTTC.